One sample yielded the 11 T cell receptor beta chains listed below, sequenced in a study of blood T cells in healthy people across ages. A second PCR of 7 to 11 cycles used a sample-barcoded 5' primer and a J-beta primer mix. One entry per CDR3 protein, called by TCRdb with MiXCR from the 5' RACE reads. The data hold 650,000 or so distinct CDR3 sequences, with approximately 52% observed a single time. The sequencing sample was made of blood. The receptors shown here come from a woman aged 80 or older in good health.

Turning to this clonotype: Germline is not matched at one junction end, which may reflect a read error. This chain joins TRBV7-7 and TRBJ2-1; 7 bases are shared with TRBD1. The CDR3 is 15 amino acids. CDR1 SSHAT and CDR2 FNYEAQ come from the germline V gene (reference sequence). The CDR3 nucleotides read TGTGCTAGCAGCTTAGGCTGGGACAGCTACAATGAGCAGTTCTTC. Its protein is CASSLGWDSYNEQFF.

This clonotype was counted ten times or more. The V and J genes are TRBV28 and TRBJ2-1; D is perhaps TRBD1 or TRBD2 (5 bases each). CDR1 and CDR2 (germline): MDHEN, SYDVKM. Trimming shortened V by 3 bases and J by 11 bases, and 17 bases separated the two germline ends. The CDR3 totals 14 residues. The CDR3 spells CASSFGDGTHQQFF. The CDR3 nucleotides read TGTGCCAGCAGTTTCGGCGACGGGACCCACCAGCAGTTCTTC.

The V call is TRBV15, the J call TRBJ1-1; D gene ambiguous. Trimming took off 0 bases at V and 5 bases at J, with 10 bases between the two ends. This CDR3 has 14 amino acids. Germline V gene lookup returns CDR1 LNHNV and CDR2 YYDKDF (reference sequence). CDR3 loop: CATSRDPTGTEAFF. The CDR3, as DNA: TGTGCCACCAGCAGAGATCCGACGGGGACTGAAGCTTTCTTT.

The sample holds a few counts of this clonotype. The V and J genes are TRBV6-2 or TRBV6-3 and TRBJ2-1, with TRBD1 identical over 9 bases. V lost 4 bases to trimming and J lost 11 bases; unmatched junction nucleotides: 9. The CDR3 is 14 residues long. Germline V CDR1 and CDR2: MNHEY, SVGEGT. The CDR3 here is CASSSPGTGIKQFF. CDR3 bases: TGTGCCAGCAGTTCTCCCGGGACAGGGATTAAGCAGTTCTTC.

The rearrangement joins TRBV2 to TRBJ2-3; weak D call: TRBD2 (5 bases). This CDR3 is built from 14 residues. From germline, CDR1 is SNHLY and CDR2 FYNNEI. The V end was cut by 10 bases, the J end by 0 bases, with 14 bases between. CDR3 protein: CATQRVGSTDTQYF. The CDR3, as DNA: TGTGCCACCCAGAGGGTGGGGAGCACAGATACGCAGTATTTT.

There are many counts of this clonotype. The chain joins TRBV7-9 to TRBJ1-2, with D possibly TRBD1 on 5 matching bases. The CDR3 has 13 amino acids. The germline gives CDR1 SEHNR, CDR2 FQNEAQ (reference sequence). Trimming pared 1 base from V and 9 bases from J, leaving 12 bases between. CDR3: CASSLEGRGSYTF. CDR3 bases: TGTGCCAGCAGCTTAGAAGGAAGGGGAAGCTACACCTTC.

DNA for the CDR3: TGTGCCAGCAGACTTACGGGGCCAGATACGCAGTATTTT. This codes for CASRLTGPDTQYF. The chain links TRBV11-2 to TRBJ2-3; D could derive from TRBD1 or TRBD2 (5 bases each). Germline V gene lookup returns CDR1 SGHAT and CDR2 FQNNGV. The V end lost 6 bases, the J end lost 4 bases, and 11 bases lay between the germline ends. The CDR3 runs to 13 residues.

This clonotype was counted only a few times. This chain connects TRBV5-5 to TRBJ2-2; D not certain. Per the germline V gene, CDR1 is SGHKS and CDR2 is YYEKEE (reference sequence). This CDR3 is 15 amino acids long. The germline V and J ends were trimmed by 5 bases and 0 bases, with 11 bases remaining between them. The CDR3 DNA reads TGTGCCAGCAGTATGGGATTCCCGAACACCGGGGAGCTGTTTTTT. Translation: CASSMGFPNTGELFF.

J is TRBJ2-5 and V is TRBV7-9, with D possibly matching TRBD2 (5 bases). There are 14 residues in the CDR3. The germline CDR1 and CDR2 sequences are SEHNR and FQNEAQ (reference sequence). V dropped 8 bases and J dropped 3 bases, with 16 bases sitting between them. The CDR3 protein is CASRITWEKETQYF. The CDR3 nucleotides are TGTGCCAGCCGCATAACCTGGGAGAAAGAGACCCAGTACTTC.

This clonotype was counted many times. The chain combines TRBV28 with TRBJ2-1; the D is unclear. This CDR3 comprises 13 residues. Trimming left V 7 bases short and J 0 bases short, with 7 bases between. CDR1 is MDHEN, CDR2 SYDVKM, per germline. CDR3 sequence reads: CASTKSSYNEQFF. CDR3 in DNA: TGTGCCAGCACAAAGAGCTCCTACAATGAGCAGTTCTTC.

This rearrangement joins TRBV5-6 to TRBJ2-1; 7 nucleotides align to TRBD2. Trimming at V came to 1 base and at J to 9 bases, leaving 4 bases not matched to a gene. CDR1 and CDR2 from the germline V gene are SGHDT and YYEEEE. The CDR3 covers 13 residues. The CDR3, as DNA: TGTGCCAGCAGCTTGCCGGGAGGAGGTGAGCAGTTCTTC. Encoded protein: CASSLPGGGEQFF.